The T cell receptor beta chain described here comes from a study of blood T cell repertoires in COVID-19. Across the whole study: Samples of COVID-19 (acute and convalescent) were obtained from the United States, Italy and Spain.

This clone has just one count. V was pared by 1 base and J by 11 bases, with 2 bases of the junction left unmatched. Germline V gene sequence: CDR1 LGHDT, CDR2 YNNKEL (reference sequence). The CDR3 totals 13 residues. Allocation to cohorts depended on clinical history reported by the participants. Original processing notes: Estimated nucleated cell counts came from reference gene primer amplification. Only in-frame clones appear in the TCRdb table, and some are missing; sequencing was by immunoSEQ multiplex PCR. D and trimming were read from the DNA, whereas the V and J calls and clone size are those reported in that table. The sample carries approximately 350,000 clones, about 88% recorded once.

The source is a woman in her 30s who had recovered from COVID-19. The sample consisted of PBMCs or T cells enriched from blood (not recorded which). The chain couples TRBV3-1 (or the pseudogene TRBV3-2) to TRBJ1-1; 12 nucleotides line up with TRBD1. DNA of the CDR3: TGTGCCAGCAGCCAAGGGGACAGGGGGCGGGCTTTCTTT. Amino acid sequence: CASSQGDRGRAFF.